Listed below are T cell receptor beta chains from one sample, sequenced in a study of PD-1 blockade in classical Hodgkin lymphoma. Profiling relied on immunoSEQ multiplex PCR, and the TCRdb table lists in-frame clones only, not all of them. The profile shows tens of thousands of clones, 80% to 90% of them singletons. The sample consisted of peripheral blood mononuclear cells (PBMCs), taken at baseline. These receptors all come from a human donor with classical Hodgkin lymphoma. CDR3s include the opening cysteine and the closing phenylalanine or tryptophan. A D gene is named only where the DNA matches it firmly. Not every row has a clone size; where given, it reads once, few, many or a size class.

TRBJ1-2 TRBV6-4 . . TGTGCCAGCAGTCGCGAGTTGGGCTTCGGTGGCTACACCTTC CASSRELGFGGYTF
TRBJ1-2 TRBV6-6 TRBD1 . TGTGCCAGCAAGGAACAGGGGGGCTTGAAGGGCTACACCTTC CASKEQGGLKGYTF
TRBJ1-1 TRBV27 . once TGTGCCAGCAGTTTAGTAGGGGGGTACCTCCCTGAAGCTTTCTTT CASSLVGGYLPEAFF
TRBJ2-3 TRBV2 . . TGTGCCAGCATGGGGGTGCGGGGTGCAGATACGCAGTATTTT CASMGVRGADTQYF
TRBJ2-2 TRBV2 . . TGTGCCAGCAGCCCTGGGACTCCCACCGGGGAGCTGTTTTTT CASSPGTPTGELFF
TRBJ2-1 TRBV5-4 . . TGTGCCAGCAGCTCGGGACTCTCCTACAATGAGCAGTTCTTC CASSSGLSYNEQFF
TRBJ2-1 TRBV7-9 . few TGTGCCAGCAGCCAGGAGGGGAATATGGTCAATGAGCAGTTCTTC CASSQEGNMVNEQFF
TRBJ1-3 TRBV19 . . TGTGCCAGTACCTCGGGACGGAACACCATATATTTT CASTSGRNTIYF
TRBJ2-7 TRBV5-5 . . TGTGCCAGCAGCTCTGCAGCCTACGAGCAGTACTTC CASSSAAYEQYF
TRBJ2-1 TRBV10-1 TRBD1 . TGCGCCAGCAGTGAGAACAGGGGTGCATATGAGCAGTTCTTC CASSENRGAYEQFF
TRBJ1-4 TRBV5-1 TRBD1 . TGCGCCAGCAGCATCCAGGGGGCTACTAATGAAAAACTGTTTTTT CASSIQGATNEKLFF
TRBJ1-1 TRBV6-4 . once TGTGCCAGCCTTGACCCGTTCGGTGGGGGGGCCCCTGAAGCTTTCTTT CASLDPFGGGAPEAFF